This TCR beta chain was retrieved from a study of Graves' ophthalmopathy and Graves' hyperthyroidism. On this clonotype: At one of its ends the junction is not consistent with the germline gene, which may arise from a read error.

RNA transcripts yielded amplified TCR beta CDR3 regions. HTBI primers primed a first-round RT-PCR, and a second-round multiplex PCR followed. TCRdb passed the multiplex PCR reads through MiXCR, listing each CDR3 protein once. Here the sample spans over a million distinct CDR3 sequences, about two fifths being singletons. This CDR3 has 13 amino acids. The V call is TRBV12-3 or TRBV12-4, the J call TRBJ1-2; 7 nucleotides align to TRBD1. This receptor was taken from an adult man with Graves' hyperthyroidism. Material: peripheral blood or thyroid tissue (not recorded which). The CDR3 sequence: CAGSPLDRDSATF. CDR3 nucleotides: TGTGCCGGCAGTCCCCTAGACAGGGACAGTGCTACCTTC.